Detailed here is one T cell receptor (beta chain). The antigen is not known. Sample-barcoded 5' priming and a J-beta primer mix drove a second PCR of roughly 7 to 11 cycles. TCRdb ran MiXCR on the 5' RACE reads and lists one entry per CDR3 protein. The sample records around 2 million distinct CDR3 sequences, about two fifths being singletons. Germline V CDR1 and CDR2: MNHEY, SMNVEV (reference sequence). V lost 4 bases and J 2 bases, leaving 14 bases between the germline ends. This CDR3 region has 15 residues. This sample stems from a study of blood T cells in healthy people across ages. Study-level results: Roughly linearly, TCR beta diversity per million T cells fell as age increased.

V usage is TRBV27 and J usage is TRBJ1-2, with D hard to call. This sequence was found in a human donor in good health. The sequenced sample was blood. As DNA, the CDR3 is TGTGCCAGCAGTTCCCAGGCAGGTACAAACTATGGCTACACCTTC. This translates into CASSSQAGTNYGYTF.